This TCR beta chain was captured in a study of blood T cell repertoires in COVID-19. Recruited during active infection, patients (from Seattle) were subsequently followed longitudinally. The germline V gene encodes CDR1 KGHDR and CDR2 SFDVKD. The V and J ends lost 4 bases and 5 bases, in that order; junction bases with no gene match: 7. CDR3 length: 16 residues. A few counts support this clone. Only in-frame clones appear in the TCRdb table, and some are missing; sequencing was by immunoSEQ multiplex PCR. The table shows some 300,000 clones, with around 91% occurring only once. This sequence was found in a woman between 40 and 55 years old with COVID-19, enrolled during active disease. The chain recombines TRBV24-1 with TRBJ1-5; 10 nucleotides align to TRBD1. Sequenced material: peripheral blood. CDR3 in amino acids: CATSDPGTGDHQPQHF. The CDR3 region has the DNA TGTGCCACCAGTGACCCCGGGACAGGGGACCATCAGCCCCAGCATTTT.